These 26 T cell receptor beta chains originate from one sample sequenced in a study of blood T cell repertoires in COVID-19. Libraries were prepared by immunoSEQ multiplex PCR; TCRdb keeps only in-frame clonotypes and omits some of them. The sample includes about 150,000 clones, roughly 80% of them seen just once. The sequencing input was peripheral blood. The receptors were sampled from a woman of 80 years or more with COVID-19, enrolled during active disease.

The V gene is TRBV5-1, the J gene TRBJ1-4, with D possibly TRBD1 on 5 matching bases. V lost 5 bases, J lost 0 bases, and 8 bases lay in between. From germline, CDR1 is SGHRS and CDR2 YFSETQ. The CDR3 runs to 14 residues. The CDR3 DNA reads TGCGCCAGCAGTCTGGGGCCAACTAATGAAAAACTGTTTTTT. This sequence encodes CASSLGPTNEKLFF.

The chain combines TRBV29-1 with TRBJ2-1, with TRBD1 identical over 11 bases. The CDR3 has 13 residues. Trimming took 8 bases from V and 3 from J; bases not matched to a gene: 3. Germline lookup yields CDR1 SQVTM and CDR2 ANQGSEA. CDR3 in amino acids: CSSGTGGYNEQFF. The CDR3 nucleotides read TGCAGCTCCGGGACAGGGGGCTACAATGAGCAGTTCTTC.

V usage is TRBV29-1 and J usage is TRBJ2-3, with 9 bases that match TRBD2. CDR1 is SQVTM, CDR2 ANQGSEA, per germline. V lost 3 bases to trimming and J lost 5 bases; unmatched junction nucleotides: 3. This CDR3 has 13 amino acids. The CDR3 sequence is CSVEVAGVDTQYF. DNA for the CDR3: TGCAGCGTTGAGGTAGCGGGAGTAGATACGCAGTATTTT.

This chain uses TRBV5-1 with TRBJ2-2; TRBD2 matches at 8 bases. The V gene's germline CDR1 is SGHRS and CDR2 YFSETQ. Trimming took 7 bases from V and 0 from J; bases not matched to a gene: 14. The CDR3 loop spans 18 amino acids. The CDR3 region is CASRRILSGAANTGELFF. CDR3 DNA sequence: TGCGCCAGCCGCCGAATCCTTAGCGGGGCCGCGAACACCGGGGAGCTGTTTTTT.

The rearrangement joins TRBV29-1 to TRBJ2-3, with TRBD2 as a possible D gene (5 bases). CDR1 is SQVTM and CDR2 is ANQGSEA in the germline V gene. Trimming pared 6 bases from V and 8 bases from J, leaving 15 bases between. The CDR3 has 12 amino acids. In DNA, the CDR3 is TGCAGCGTGTCTTGGATTCGGGGTACGCAGTATTTT. Protein product: CSVSWIRGTQYF.

The chain links TRBV19 to TRBJ1-2, with TRBD1 as a possible D gene (6 bases). Trimming took off 3 bases at V and 2 bases at J, with 13 bases between the two ends. This CDR3 is 15 amino acids long. In germline, CDR1 is LNHDA, CDR2 SQIVND (reference sequence). CDR3 DNA sequence: TGTGCCAGTAGTATGGTTGGGGGCCCCAACTATGGCTACACCTTC. It codes for CASSMVGGPNYGYTF.

V usage is TRBV9 and J usage is TRBJ2-2, with D perhaps TRBD1 (5 bases). V was shortened by 1 base and J by 7 bases, with 14 bases between the two germline ends. CDR1 SGDLS and CDR2 YYNGEE come from the germline V gene. The CDR3 contains 15 residues. CDR3 coding DNA: TGTGCCAGCAGCGTAATGGCAGGGAAAGACGGGGAGCTGTTTTTT. Translating gives CASSVMAGKDGELFF.

The genes are TRBV9 and TRBJ2-1, with D tentatively TRBD2 (5 bases). The length of the CDR3 is 15 residues. The V and J ends lost 3 bases and 4 bases respectively, with 14 bases between them. The germline CDR1 and CDR2 sequences are SGDLS and YYNGEE. The CDR3 loop is CASSADSALYNEQFF. CDR3 sequence (DNA): TGTGCCAGCAGCGCGGACTCCGCCCTGTACAATGAGCAGTTCTTC.

CDR3 coding DNA: TGTGCCAGCAGTTTAGCGGGGTCAGATACGCAGTATTTT. The encoded protein is CASSLAGSDTQYF. The V and J genes are TRBV6-6 and TRBJ2-3; 8 bases line up with TRBD2. The CDR3 loop spans 13 amino acids. Germline V gene lookup returns CDR1 MNHNY and CDR2 SVGAGI (reference sequence). Germline trimming cut 4 bases from V and 4 bases from J; bases unmatched to any gene: 1.

The CDR3 loop reads CASKQVVNNEQFF. In DNA, the CDR3 is TGTGCCAGCAAACAGGTGGTGAACAATGAGCAGTTCTTC. The chain uses TRBV7-8 and TRBJ2-1; possibly TRBD1 for D (5 bases). This CDR3 has 13 amino acids. Trimming took off 7 bases at V and 5 bases at J, with 12 bases between the two ends. Germline-derived CDR1 and CDR2 are SGHVS and FQNEAQ.

This clone appeared a few times. The chain combines TRBV7-9 with TRBJ2-3, with TRBD2 matching over 10 bases. The J segment lost 1 base and the V segment lost 0 bases, leaving 1 base of the junction unmatched. The germline gives CDR1 SEHNR, CDR2 FQNEAQ (reference sequence). The CDR3 has 16 amino acids. CDR3 residues: CASSLALAGGTDTQYF. Here the CDR3 DNA reads TGTGCCAGCAGCTTAGCTCTAGCGGGGGGCACAGATACGCAGTATTTT.

This clone occurred once. The chain uses TRBV19 and TRBJ2-7; 9 nucleotides align to TRBD2. This CDR3 has 13 residues. Per germline, CDR1 LNHDA and CDR2 SQIVND (reference sequence). V lost 5 bases, J lost 7 bases, and 6 bases stayed unmatched. In DNA form, the CDR3 reads TGTGCCAGTAGTGAGGCTAGCGGGACTGAGCAGTACTTC. As protein: CASSEASGTEQYF.

This clone was detected a few times. The same CDR3 arises from other DNA sequences in this sample as well. The chain carries TRBV7-8 and TRBJ1-1, with a tentative D call TRBD1 (6 bases). This CDR3 is 13 amino acids long. Trimming removed 8 bases from V and 0 bases from J, with 10 bases in between. CDR1 and CDR2 (germline): SGHVS, FQNEAQ. The CDR3 is CASRGQLNTEAFF. The CDR3 nucleotides read TGTGCCAGCCGCGGACAGTTGAACACTGAAGCTTTCTTT. Full variable domain (outside the CDR3, taken from reference TRBV7-8 and TRBJ1-1): GAGVSQSPRYKVAKRGQDVALRCDPISGHVSLFWYQQALGQGPEFLTYFQNEAQLDKSGLPSDRFFAERPEGSVSTLKIQRTQQEDSAVYLCASRGQLNTEAFFGQGTRLTVV.

The genes are TRBV6-5 and TRBJ2-6; D remains ambiguous. CDR1 is MNHEY, CDR2 SVGAGI, per germline. Trimming cost V 5 bases and J 1 base, with 9 bases left between them. The CDR3 is 15 amino acids. CDR3 sequence reads: CASSPTFSGANVLTF. CDR3 sequence (DNA): TGTGCCAGCAGTCCCACTTTTTCTGGGGCCAACGTCCTGACTTTC.

The chain combines TRBV3-1 (or the pseudogene TRBV3-2) with TRBJ2-1; 7 bases line up with TRBD2. The CDR3 consists of 12 residues. The junction had 4 bases not matched to a gene; V was cut back by 5 bases and J by 9 bases. Germline assignment: CDR1 LGHDT and CDR2 YNNKEL (reference sequence). This chain's CDR3 is CASSYGGSEQFF. CDR3 nucleotides: TGTGCCAGCAGCTATGGCGGGAGTGAGCAGTTCTTC.

The V and J genes are TRBV6-5 and TRBJ2-1; a weak D match, TRBD1 (5 bases). The V and J ends lost 6 bases and 4 bases respectively, with 10 bases between them. The V gene's germline CDR1 is MNHEY and CDR2 SVGAGI. The CDR3 has 13 amino acids. CDR3 coding DNA: TGTGCCAGCAGACCGGACACATACAATGAGCAGTTCTTC. Translating it yields CASRPDTYNEQFF.

This chain joins TRBV6-5 and TRBJ1-5; 8 bases are shared with TRBD1. The V and J ends lost 9 bases and 6 bases, in that order; junction bases with no gene match: 13. CDR1 and CDR2 (germline): MNHEY, SVGAGI. The length of the CDR3 is 15 residues. Written as DNA, the CDR3 is TGTGCCAGTAGAGGACAGGGTAGGACCGGTCAGCCCCAGCATTTT. It specifies CASRGQGRTGQPQHF.

This clone was counted once. CDR3 sequence reads: CASSVVGQTTGELFF. In DNA form, the CDR3 reads TGTGCCAGCAGCGTAGTAGGACAAACCACCGGGGAGCTGTTTTTT. V and J are TRBV9 and TRBJ2-2; weak D call: TRBD1 (5 bases). Germline V gene sequence: CDR1 SGDLS, CDR2 YYNGEE. The CDR3 spans 15 residues. V was clipped by 0 bases and J by 4 bases, with 10 bases between them.

A word on this clone: Possible read error: a much larger clone is one base away. The chain is built from TRBV4-2 and TRBJ2-5; D gene uncertain. V lost 2 bases and J lost 5, with 3 bases in between. The CDR3 runs 11 residues. CDR1 is LGHNA, CDR2 YNFKEQ, per germline. Here the CDR3 reads CASSQRETQYF. CDR3 nucleotide sequence: TGTGCCAGCAGCCAACGGGAGACCCAGTACTTC.

This clone appeared once. The rearrangement links TRBV3-1 (or the pseudogene TRBV3-2) to TRBJ2-5; 10 bases match TRBD2. The CDR3 has 17 amino acids. CDR1 is LGHDT and CDR2 is YNNKEL in the germline V gene (reference sequence). With 0 bases clipped from V and 1 base from J, the junction kept 5 bases outside the gene matches. The CDR3 region has the DNA TGTGCCAGCAGCCAAGACGGTAGCGGGGGGACCCAAGAGACCCAGTACTTC. This translates into CASSQDGSGGTQETQYF.

CDR3 region: CASSLSGVAFF. The DNA of the CDR3 is TGCGCCAGCAGCTTATCCGGGGTAGCTTTCTTT. The chain links TRBV5-1 to TRBJ1-1; D is uncertain. The CDR3 spans 11 residues. Germline values: CDR1 SGHRS, CDR2 YFSETQ. The ends were cut back, 2 bases at V and 10 bases at J, with 9 bases in the middle.

This chain joins TRBV7-8 and TRBJ1-5, with D possibly TRBD1 on 5 matching bases. V was trimmed by 5 bases and J by 8 bases, leaving 22 bases between them. CDR3 length: 16 amino acids. Per the germline V gene, CDR1 is SGHVS and CDR2 is FQNEAQ. As DNA, the CDR3 is TGTGCCAGCAGCCCCGGGCTAGCTCGGGGGGTCGAGCCCCAGCATTTT. As protein: CASSPGLARGVEPQHF. The variable domain in full, completed from reference TRBV7-8 and TRBJ1-5, reads GAGVSQSPRYKVAKRGQDVALRCDPISGHVSLFWYQQALGQGPEFLTYFQNEAQLDKSGLPSDRFFAERPEGSVSTLKIQRTQQEDSAVYLCASSPGLARGVEPQHFGDGTRLSIL.

The chain uses TRBV6-5 and TRBJ1-2, with 8 bases that match TRBD1. Germline values: CDR1 MNHEY, CDR2 SVGAGI. The CDR3 runs to 14 residues. V shed 11 bases and J 3 bases; nucleotides not matched to a gene: 11. The CDR3 DNA sequence: TGTGCCGGAAGCAGGGCAGGGGGCGACTATGGCTACACCTTC. Residues: CAGSRAGGDYGYTF.

As for this clone: At the DNA level, this CDR3 is encoded by other sequences in the same sample as well. The chain combines TRBV28 with TRBJ2-7, with 10 positions matching TRBD1. Looked up from germline, CDR1 is MDHEN and CDR2 is SYDVKM. This CDR3 is built from 20 residues. V shed 5 bases and J 4 bases; nucleotides not matched to a gene: 23. The CDR3 sequence: CASSPMPGTGAKIGPYEQYF. The CDR3 DNA is TGTGCCAGCAGTCCCATGCCAGGGACAGGGGCGAAAATCGGCCCGTACGAGCAGTACTTC.

On this clone: This sample also contains other DNA sequences that code for the same CDR3. The genes are TRBV28 and TRBJ1-5; D possibly corresponds to TRBD1 (5 bases). Germline V gives CDR1 MDHEN, CDR2 SYDVKM. The V and J ends lost 2 bases and 1 base respectively, with 9 bases between them. This CDR3 comprises 15 residues. In DNA form, the CDR3 reads TGTGCCAGCAGTTTAGGGGGACTAAGCAATCAGCCCCAGCATTTT. Translation gives CASSLGGLSNQPQHF.

The chain joins TRBV28 to TRBJ2-3, with 8 bases identical to TRBD2. The CDR3 is 16 amino acids. Trimming removed 4 bases from V and 5 bases from J; junction bases left unmatched: 11. From germline, CDR1 is MDHEN and CDR2 SYDVKM. Here the CDR3 reads CASSSGLAGPGDTQYF. DNA for the CDR3: TGTGCCAGCAGTTCCGGGTTAGCGGGACCTGGAGATACGCAGTATTTT. Full variable domain (outside the CDR3, taken from reference TRBV28 and TRBJ2-3): DVKVTQSSRYLVKRTGEKVFLECVQDMDHENMFWYRQDPGLGLRLIYFSYDVKMKEKGDIPEGYSVSREKKERFSLILESASTNQTSMYLCASSSGLAGPGDTQYFGPGTRLTVL.